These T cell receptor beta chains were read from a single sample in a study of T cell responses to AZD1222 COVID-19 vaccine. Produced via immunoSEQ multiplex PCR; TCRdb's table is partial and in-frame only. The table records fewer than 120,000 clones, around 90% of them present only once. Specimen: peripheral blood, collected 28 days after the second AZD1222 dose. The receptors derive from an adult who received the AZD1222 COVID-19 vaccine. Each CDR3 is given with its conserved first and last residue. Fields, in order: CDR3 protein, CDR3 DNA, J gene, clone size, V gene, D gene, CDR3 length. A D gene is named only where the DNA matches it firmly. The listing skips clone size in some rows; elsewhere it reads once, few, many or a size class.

cdr3_aa: CASSPAQGARMFPLHF
cdr3_nt: TGTGCCAGCTCACCGGCTCAGGGGGCTCGGATGTTTCCCCTCCACTTT
j_call: TRBJ1-6
clone_size: .
v_call: TRBV18
d_call: TRBD1
cdr3_length: 16

cdr3_aa: CAEGLEYTIEQETQYF
cdr3_nt: TGTGCCGAGGGGCTGGAATACACGATTGAGCAAGAGACCCAGTACTTC
j_call: TRBJ2-5
clone_size: .
v_call: TRBV7-3
d_call: .
cdr3_length: 16

cdr3_aa: CASSLRLAGGNEQYF
cdr3_nt: TGTGCCAGCAGCCTCAGACTAGCGGGAGGTAACGAGCAGTACTTC
j_call: TRBJ2-7
clone_size: .
v_call: TRBV2
d_call: TRBD2
cdr3_length: 15

cdr3_aa: CSVEGHRGNTEAFF
cdr3_nt: TGCAGCGTTGAAGGTCACAGGGGGAACACTGAAGCTTTCTTT
j_call: TRBJ1-1
clone_size: .
v_call: TRBV29-1
d_call: TRBD1
cdr3_length: 14

cdr3_aa: CASSEHRDGANVLTF
cdr3_nt: TGTGCCAGCAGTGAACACAGGGATGGGGCCAACGTCCTGACTTTC
j_call: TRBJ2-6
clone_size: .
v_call: TRBV6-1
d_call: .
cdr3_length: 15

cdr3_aa: CASSAWTGVTGELFF
cdr3_nt: TGTGCCAGCAGCGCCTGGACAGGGGTCACCGGGGAGCTGTTTTTT
j_call: TRBJ2-2
clone_size: .
v_call: TRBV7-9
d_call: TRBD1
cdr3_length: 15

cdr3_aa: CASSQAGILNYGYTF
cdr3_nt: TGCGCCAGCAGCCAAGCTGGGATTCTGAACTATGGCTACACCTTC
j_call: TRBJ1-2
clone_size: .
v_call: TRBV4-1
d_call: .
cdr3_length: 15

cdr3_aa: CASSFPAVYSNQPQHF
cdr3_nt: TGTGCCAGCAGTTTTCCCGCAGTCTATAGCAATCAGCCCCAGCATTTT
j_call: TRBJ1-5
clone_size: .
v_call: TRBV28
d_call: .
cdr3_length: 16

cdr3_aa: CASSASLETGGGGYTF
cdr3_nt: TGTGCCAGCAGCGCCAGCTTAGAGACAGGGGGCGGTGGCTACACCTTC
j_call: TRBJ1-2
clone_size: once
v_call: TRBV9
d_call: TRBD1
cdr3_length: 16

cdr3_aa: CASSQSWDRVREQYF
cdr3_nt: TGTGCCAGCAGCCAATCCTGGGACAGGGTTCGCGAGCAGTACTTC
j_call: TRBJ2-7
clone_size: .
v_call: TRBV7-9
d_call: TRBD1
cdr3_length: 15

cdr3_aa: CASSQTQGFEQYF
cdr3_nt: TGTGCCAGCTCACAGACACAGGGGTTCGAGCAGTACTTC
j_call: TRBJ2-7
clone_size: .
v_call: TRBV18
d_call: TRBD1
cdr3_length: 13

cdr3_aa: CAWTLSSGNTIYF
cdr3_nt: TGTGCCTGGACACTTAGCTCTGGAAACACCATATATTTT
j_call: TRBJ1-3
clone_size: .
v_call: TRBV30
d_call: .
cdr3_length: 13

cdr3_aa: CASTRQSGSQPQHF
cdr3_nt: TGTGCCAGCACTAGACAGAGCGGTTCTCAGCCCCAGCATTTT
j_call: TRBJ1-5
clone_size: once
v_call: TRBV27
d_call: .
cdr3_length: 14

cdr3_aa: CASTEPAMREAFF
cdr3_nt: TGTGCCAGCACCGAACCCGCGATGCGGGAAGCTTTCTTT
j_call: TRBJ1-1
clone_size: .
v_call: TRBV28
d_call: .
cdr3_length: 13

cdr3_aa: CASSKGASGFSSDTQYF
cdr3_nt: TGTGCCAGCAGCAAAGGGGCCTCAGGGTTCTCCAGCGATACGCAGTATTTT
j_call: TRBJ2-3
clone_size: .
v_call: TRBV21-1
d_call: .
cdr3_length: 17

cdr3_aa: CASSVRGGSSTDTQYF
cdr3_nt: TGTGCCAGCAGCGTACGGGGGGGCTCTAGCACAGATACGCAGTATTTT
j_call: TRBJ2-3
clone_size: .
v_call: TRBV9
d_call: TRBD2
cdr3_length: 16

cdr3_aa: CASSATGTGQETQYF
cdr3_nt: TGTGCCAGCAGCGCAACCGGGACAGGACAAGAGACCCAGTACTTC
j_call: TRBJ2-5
clone_size: .
v_call: TRBV9
d_call: TRBD1
cdr3_length: 15

cdr3_aa: CAWSVQSQAFF
cdr3_nt: TGTGCCTGGAGTGTACAGTCCCAAGCTTTCTTT
j_call: TRBJ1-1
clone_size: .
v_call: TRBV30
d_call: .
cdr3_length: 11

cdr3_aa: CASSVTDRGRAGQPQHF
cdr3_nt: TGCGCCAGCAGCGTAACGGACAGGGGGCGAGCTGGTCAGCCCCAGCATTTT
j_call: TRBJ1-5
clone_size: .
v_call: TRBV23-1
d_call: TRBD1
cdr3_length: 17

cdr3_aa: CASSVMGTGGNEKLFF
cdr3_nt: TGTGCCAGCAGCGTTATGGGGACAGGGGGAAACGAAAAACTGTTTTTT
j_call: TRBJ1-4
clone_size: .
v_call: TRBV4-2
d_call: TRBD1
cdr3_length: 16

cdr3_aa: CASRDGMNTEAFF
cdr3_nt: TGTGCTAGTAGGGACGGCATGAACACTGAAGCTTTCTTT
j_call: TRBJ1-1
clone_size: .
v_call: TRBV12-5
d_call: .
cdr3_length: 13

cdr3_aa: CASSRRQGETGELFF
cdr3_nt: TGTGCCAGCAGCCGCCGACAGGGGGAGACCGGGGAGCTGTTTTTT
j_call: TRBJ2-2
clone_size: .
v_call: TRBV11-3
d_call: TRBD1
cdr3_length: 15

cdr3_aa: CASSKTIRDSNSPLHF
cdr3_nt: TGTGCCAGCAGCAAAACGATAAGGGACAGTAATTCACCCCTCCACTTT
j_call: TRBJ1-6
clone_size: .
v_call: TRBV13
d_call: TRBD1
cdr3_length: 16

cdr3_aa: CASTDLVMNTEAFF
cdr3_nt: TGTGCCAGTACCGATCTTGTGATGAACACTGAAGCTTTCTTT
j_call: TRBJ1-1
clone_size: .
v_call: TRBV19
d_call: .
cdr3_length: 14

cdr3_aa: CATSDRGYRGNGYTF
cdr3_nt: TGTGCCACCAGTGATCGAGGTTACAGGGGTAATGGCTACACCTTC
j_call: TRBJ1-2
clone_size: .
v_call: TRBV24-1
d_call: TRBD1
cdr3_length: 15

cdr3_aa: CASSYRQSQHF
cdr3_nt: TGTGCCAGCAGTTATAGGCAGTCCCAGCATTTT
j_call: TRBJ1-5
clone_size: .
v_call: TRBV6-6
d_call: .
cdr3_length: 11

cdr3_aa: CASSLVRGTEAFF
cdr3_nt: TGTGCCAGCAGCTTGGTCAGGGGCACTGAAGCTTTCTTT
j_call: TRBJ1-1
clone_size: .
v_call: TRBV5-6
d_call: .
cdr3_length: 13

cdr3_aa: CSASGRKPYEQYF
cdr3_nt: TGCAGTGCTAGTGGCAGGAAGCCCTACGAGCAGTACTTC
j_call: TRBJ2-7
clone_size: .
v_call: TRBV20-1
d_call: .
cdr3_length: 13

cdr3_aa: CASSLDGGRVFPYEQYF
cdr3_nt: TGTGCCAGCAGCTTAGACGGGGGGAGGGTATTTCCCTACGAGCAGTACTTC
j_call: TRBJ2-7
clone_size: .
v_call: TRBV11-2
d_call: TRBD2
cdr3_length: 17

cdr3_aa: CASSLNGQGYEQYF
cdr3_nt: TGCGCCAGCAGCTTAAACGGACAGGGCTACGAGCAGTACTTC
j_call: TRBJ2-7
clone_size: .
v_call: TRBV5-1
d_call: TRBD1
cdr3_length: 14

cdr3_aa: CATSRDGTPEGELFF
cdr3_nt: TGTGCCACCAGCAGAGATGGGACACCCGAGGGGGAGCTGTTTTTT
j_call: TRBJ2-2
clone_size: .
v_call: TRBV15
d_call: .
cdr3_length: 15

cdr3_aa: CASSPGGRNTGELFF
cdr3_nt: TGTGCCAGCAGCCCGGGGGGCAGAAACACCGGGGAGCTGTTTTTT
j_call: TRBJ2-2
clone_size: once
v_call: TRBV7-3
d_call: .
cdr3_length: 15

cdr3_aa: CSVGDSPGSLHF
cdr3_nt: TGCAGCGTTGGGGATAGCCCTGGTTCCCTCCACTTT
j_call: TRBJ1-6
clone_size: .
v_call: TRBV29-1
d_call: .
cdr3_length: 12

cdr3_aa: CAWSVRWGTSGRRDTQYF
cdr3_nt: TGTGCCTGGAGTGTACGGTGGGGGACTAGCGGGAGAAGGGATACGCAGTATTTT
j_call: TRBJ2-3
clone_size: .
v_call: TRBV30
d_call: TRBD2
cdr3_length: 18

cdr3_aa: CASSEREAPPYNEQFF
cdr3_nt: TGTGCCAGCAGTGAGCGGGAGGCCCCCCCTTACAATGAGCAGTTCTTC
j_call: TRBJ2-1
clone_size: .
v_call: TRBV6-4
d_call: TRBD2
cdr3_length: 16

cdr3_aa: CASRAGLAAKQFF
cdr3_nt: TGTGCCAGCAGGGCTGGACTAGCGGCGAAGCAGTTCTTC
j_call: TRBJ2-1
clone_size: .
v_call: TRBV11-3
d_call: TRBD2
cdr3_length: 13

cdr3_aa: CASSPQRKGGVYEQYF
cdr3_nt: TGTGCCAGCAGCCCACAGCGTAAAGGTGGGGTCTACGAGCAGTACTTC
j_call: TRBJ2-7
clone_size: once
v_call: TRBV5-4
d_call: .
cdr3_length: 16

cdr3_aa: CASRRGLQGRDSGNTIYF
cdr3_nt: TGTGCCAGCAGAAGGGGGCTGCAGGGTCGAGACTCTGGAAACACCATATATTTT
j_call: TRBJ1-3
clone_size: .
v_call: TRBV5-4
d_call: TRBD1
cdr3_length: 18

cdr3_aa: CASSPSLGSNYGYTF
cdr3_nt: TGTGCCAGTAGTCCGTCATTGGGGTCTAACTATGGCTACACCTTC
j_call: TRBJ1-2
clone_size: .
v_call: TRBV19
d_call: .
cdr3_length: 15

cdr3_aa: CASSLAVGQGNTEAFF
cdr3_nt: TGTGCCAGCAGCTTGGCCGTCGGACAGGGGAACACTGAAGCTTTCTTT
j_call: TRBJ1-1
clone_size: .
v_call: TRBV5-4
d_call: TRBD1
cdr3_length: 16

cdr3_aa: CASGRHPYEQYF
cdr3_nt: TGCGCCAGCGGGAGACACCCCTACGAGCAGTACTTC
j_call: TRBJ2-7
clone_size: .
v_call: TRBV10-2
d_call: .
cdr3_length: 12